This TCR beta chain was identified during a study of shared clonotypes between healthy human individuals. Trimming at V came to 6 bases and at J to 2 bases, leaving 6 bases not matched to a gene. CDR1 is SQVTM and CDR2 is ANQGSEA in the germline V gene. This CDR3 has 13 residues. Without sorting, samples used around 92 million PBMCs for genomic DNA. Findings and limits, study-wide: Limitation of the genetic and exposure-history diversity represented came from the few donors.

As concerns this clone: Its antigen remains unknown.

As originally analysed: Quality scores were absent from the junction-only immunoSEQ sequences, so filtering differed. The assay was immunoSEQ multiplex PCR, and TCRdb's table has in-frame clones only and misses some. V and J calls and clone size follow that table, whereas D and trimming were derived from the DNA. This repertoire shows about 470,000 clones, about four fifths found once; its top ten account for roughly an eighth. This chain connects TRBV29-1 to TRBJ1-2; 7 nucleotides line up with TRBD1. Sequencing was done on a sample of PBMCs. The receptor's source is a woman between 40 and 50 years old in good health. Some clones in this sample may be carry-over from other donors' samples. The CDR3 reads CSVQGGHNYGYTF. In DNA form, the CDR3 reads TGCAGCGTCCAAGGGGGCCACAACTATGGCTACACCTTC.